The source of this T cell receptor (beta chain) is a study of T cell clonality in common variable immunodeficiency. General study findings and limits: Fewer deletions and N-nucleotide insertions were reportedly seen in common variable immunodeficiency TCR beta sequences. Compared with controls, CVID subjects had fewer shared TCRbeta clones.

As regards this clone: As yet, its antigen is unknown. The junction differs from germline at one of its ends, possibly a read error. The read terminates 3 residues ahead of where the CDR3 ends, so the germline J gene completes it. Other DNA sequences in the sample encode the same CDR3.

Sequencing was performed with immunoSEQ multiplex PCR; in TCRdb, only in-frame clones are kept and a portion is missing. The sample lists roughly 57,000 clones, none appearing once, the ten largest making up around 0.84%. Caucasian heritage predominated among both patients and controls. Germline CDR1 SGHRS, CDR2 YFSETQ. The CDR3 has 13 amino acids. V gene TRBV5-1 combines with J gene TRBJ1-3; D is possibly TRBD1 (5 bases). The specimen sequenced was peripheral blood mononuclear cells. This TCR came from a person aged 18 to 75 in good health. The sequenced part of the CDR3 DNA is TGCGCCAGCAGCTTGGGGGGCGGAAACACG. Residues: CASSLGGGNT. The whole CDR3 protein reads CASSLGGGNTIYF. The complete variable domain, with remaining parts taken from reference TRBV5-1 and TRBJ1-3, reads KAGVTQTPRYLIKTRGQQVTLSCSPISGHRSVSWYQQTPGQGLQFLFEYFSETQRNKGNFPGRFSGRQFSNSRSEMNVSTLELGDSALYLCASSLGGGNTIYFGEGSWLTVV.